This paragraph covers one T cell receptor (beta chain) sequence. CDR3 size: 14 residues. Germline V gene lookup returns CDR1 SGHAT and CDR2 FQDESV (reference sequence). V lost 5 bases to trimming and J lost 0 bases, with 7 bases between them. The data were taken from a study of beta chain features in type 1 diabetes. TCRB transcripts that were expressed got sequenced, as all of the isolated RNA had been reverse transcribed. Measured with immunoSEQ multiplex PCR; TCRdb has only the in-frame clones, and not every one. The table records some 300,000 clones, about 8.5% of them present only once. V usage is TRBV11-1 and J usage is TRBJ1-4; no reliable D call. The specimen was central memory CD4+ T cells from blood. The TCR sequence derives from a woman under 30 in good health. The CDR3 nucleotides are TGTGCCAGCAGCGAACAATCAACTAATGAAAAACTGTTTTTT. This gives the protein CASSEQSTNEKLFF. Combining the CDR3 with reference TRBV11-1 and TRBJ1-4 gives the whole variable domain EAEVAQSPRYKITEKSQAVAFWCDPISGHATLYWYRQILGQGPELLVQFQDESVVDDSQLPKDRFSAERLKGVDSTLKIQPAELGDSAMYLCASSEQSTNEKLFFGSGTQLSVL.